This T cell receptor (beta chain) stems from a study of memory CD4+ T cells and cytomegalovirus serostatus. Study context: Of the healthy Belgian adults, 9 or 10 were CMV seropositive and about two dozen seronegative.

This CDR3 has 13 residues. V was shortened by 0 bases and J by 5 bases, with 10 bases between the two germline ends. Per the germline V gene, CDR1 is GTSNPN and CDR2 is SVGIG (reference sequence). Single viable CD3+CD4+CD8-CD45RO+ cells were sorted as the memory CD4+ T cells. Data came from immunoSEQ multiplex PCR; TCRdb stores just in-frame clones and leaves some out. Of tens of thousands of clones in the sample, over 65% are singletons; the top ten hold roughly 2%. The sample consisted of memory CD4+ T cells from blood. The chain carries TRBV30 and TRBJ2-5, with D hard to call. The sequence came from an adult in good health and CMV-seronegative. The CDR3 here is CAWSVGYLETQYF. The DNA for the CDR3 is TGTGCCTGGAGTGTTGGCTATTTGGAGACCCAGTACTTC.